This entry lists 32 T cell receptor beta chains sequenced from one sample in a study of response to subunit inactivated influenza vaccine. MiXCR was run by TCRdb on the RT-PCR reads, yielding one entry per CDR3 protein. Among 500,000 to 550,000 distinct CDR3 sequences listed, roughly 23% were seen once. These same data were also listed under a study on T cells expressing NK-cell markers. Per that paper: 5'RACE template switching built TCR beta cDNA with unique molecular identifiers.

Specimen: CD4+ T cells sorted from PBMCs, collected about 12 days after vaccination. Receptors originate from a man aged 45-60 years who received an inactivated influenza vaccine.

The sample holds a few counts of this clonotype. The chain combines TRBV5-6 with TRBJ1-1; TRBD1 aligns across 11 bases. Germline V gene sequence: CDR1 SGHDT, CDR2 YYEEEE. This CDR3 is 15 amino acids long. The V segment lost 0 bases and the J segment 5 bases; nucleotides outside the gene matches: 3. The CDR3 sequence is CASSLAGQGATEAFF. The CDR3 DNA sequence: TGTGCCAGCAGCTTGGCTGGACAGGGGGCAACTGAAGCTTTCTTT.

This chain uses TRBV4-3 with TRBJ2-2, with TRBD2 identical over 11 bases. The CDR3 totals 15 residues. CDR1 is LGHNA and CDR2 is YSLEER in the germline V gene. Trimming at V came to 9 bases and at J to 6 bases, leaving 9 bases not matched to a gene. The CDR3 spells CASKVLAGGPGELFF. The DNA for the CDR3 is TGCGCCAGTAAAGTGCTAGCGGGAGGTCCCGGGGAGCTGTTTTTT.

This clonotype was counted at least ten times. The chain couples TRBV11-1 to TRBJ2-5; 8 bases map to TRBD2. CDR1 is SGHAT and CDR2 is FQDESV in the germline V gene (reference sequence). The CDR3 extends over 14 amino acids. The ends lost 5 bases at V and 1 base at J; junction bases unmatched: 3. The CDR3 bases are TGTGCCAGCAGCCCCGGGAGGGGCCAAGAGACCCAGTACTTC. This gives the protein CASSPGRGQETQYF.

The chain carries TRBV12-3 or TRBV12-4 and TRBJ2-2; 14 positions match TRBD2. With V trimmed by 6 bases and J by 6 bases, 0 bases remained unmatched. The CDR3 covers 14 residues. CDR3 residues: CASRGLAGAGELFF. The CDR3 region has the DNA TGTGCCAGCAGGGGACTAGCGGGGGCCGGGGAGCTGTTTTTT.

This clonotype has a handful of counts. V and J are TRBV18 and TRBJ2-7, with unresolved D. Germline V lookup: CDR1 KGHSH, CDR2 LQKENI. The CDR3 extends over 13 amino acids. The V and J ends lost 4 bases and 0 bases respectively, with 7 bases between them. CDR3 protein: CASSHSSSYEQYF. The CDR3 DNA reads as TGTGCCAGCTCACACTCTAGCTCCTACGAGCAGTACTTC.

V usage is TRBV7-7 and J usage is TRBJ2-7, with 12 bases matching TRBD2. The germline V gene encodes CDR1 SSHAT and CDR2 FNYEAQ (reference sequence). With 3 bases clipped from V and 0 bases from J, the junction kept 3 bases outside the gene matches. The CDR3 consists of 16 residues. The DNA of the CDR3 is TGTGCCAGCAGCTTCGAGACTAGCGGGAGCTCCTACGAGCAGTACTTC. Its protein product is CASSFETSGSSYEQYF.

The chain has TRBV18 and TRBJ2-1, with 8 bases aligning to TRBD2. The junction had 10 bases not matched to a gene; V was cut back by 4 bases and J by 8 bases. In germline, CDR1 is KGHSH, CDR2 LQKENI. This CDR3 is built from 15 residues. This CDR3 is CASSRGSGIVDEQFF. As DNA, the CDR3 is TGTGCCAGCTCACGGGGTAGCGGGATCGTGGATGAGCAGTTCTTC.

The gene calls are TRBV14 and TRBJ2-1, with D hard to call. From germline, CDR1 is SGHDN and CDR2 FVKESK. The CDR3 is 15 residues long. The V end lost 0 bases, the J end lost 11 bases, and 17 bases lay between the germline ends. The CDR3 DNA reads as TGTGCCAGCAGCCAAGAGAGTATTAGTCGGTCTAAGCAGTTCTTC. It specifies CASSQESISRSKQFF.

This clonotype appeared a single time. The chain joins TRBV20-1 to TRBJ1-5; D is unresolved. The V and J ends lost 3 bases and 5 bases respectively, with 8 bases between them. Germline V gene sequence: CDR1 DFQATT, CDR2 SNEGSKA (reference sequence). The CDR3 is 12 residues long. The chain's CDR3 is CSASRSDQPQHF. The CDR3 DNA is TGCAGTGCTAGCCGTTCGGATCAGCCCCAGCATTTT.

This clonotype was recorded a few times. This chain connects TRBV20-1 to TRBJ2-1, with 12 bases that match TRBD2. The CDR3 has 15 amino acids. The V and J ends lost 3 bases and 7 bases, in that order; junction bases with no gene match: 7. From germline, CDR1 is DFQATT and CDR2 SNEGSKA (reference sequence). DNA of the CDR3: TGCAGTGCTAGGGTCCCTAGCGGGAGGGGTAATGAGCAGTTCTTC. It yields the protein CSARVPSGRGNEQFF.

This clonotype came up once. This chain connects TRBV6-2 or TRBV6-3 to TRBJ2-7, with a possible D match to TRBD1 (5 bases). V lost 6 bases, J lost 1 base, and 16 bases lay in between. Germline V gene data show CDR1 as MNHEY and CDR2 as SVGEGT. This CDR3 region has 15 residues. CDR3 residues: CASSRPQGSSYEQYF. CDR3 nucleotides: TGTGCCAGCAGCCGTCCCCAGGGAAGTTCCTACGAGCAGTACTTC.

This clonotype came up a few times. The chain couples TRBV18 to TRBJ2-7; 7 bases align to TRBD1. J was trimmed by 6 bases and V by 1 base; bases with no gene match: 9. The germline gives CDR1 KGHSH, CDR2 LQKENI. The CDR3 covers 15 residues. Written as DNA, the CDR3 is TGTGCCAGCTCACCACAGACAGGGCTTCTTTCCGAGCAGTACTTC. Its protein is CASSPQTGLLSEQYF.

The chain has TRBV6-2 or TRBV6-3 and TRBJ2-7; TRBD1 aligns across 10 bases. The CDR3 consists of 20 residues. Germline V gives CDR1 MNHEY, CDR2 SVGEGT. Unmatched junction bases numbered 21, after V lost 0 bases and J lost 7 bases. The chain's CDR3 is CASSYSTGTGVQNQPQEQYF. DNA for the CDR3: TGTGCCAGCAGTTACTCGACCGGGACAGGGGTCCAGAACCAGCCCCAGGAGCAGTACTTC.

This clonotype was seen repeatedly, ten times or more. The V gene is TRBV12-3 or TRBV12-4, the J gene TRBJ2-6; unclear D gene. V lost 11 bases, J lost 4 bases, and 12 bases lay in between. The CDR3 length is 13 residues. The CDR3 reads CAGKSAGANVLTF. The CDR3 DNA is TGTGCCGGAAAGTCGGCAGGGGCCAACGTCCTGACTTTC.

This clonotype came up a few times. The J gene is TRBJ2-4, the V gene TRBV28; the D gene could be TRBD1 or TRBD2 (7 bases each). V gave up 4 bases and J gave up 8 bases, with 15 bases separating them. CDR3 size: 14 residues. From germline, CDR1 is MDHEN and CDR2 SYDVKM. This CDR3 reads CASSSTGRVDIQYF. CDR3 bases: TGTGCCAGCAGTTCGACAGGGAGGGTGGACATTCAGTACTTC.

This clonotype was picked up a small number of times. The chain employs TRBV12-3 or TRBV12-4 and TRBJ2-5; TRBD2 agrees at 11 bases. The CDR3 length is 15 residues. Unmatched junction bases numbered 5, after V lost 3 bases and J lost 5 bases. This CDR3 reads CASSFTSGSHETQYF. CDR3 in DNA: TGTGCCAGCAGTTTTACTAGCGGGAGTCATGAGACCCAGTACTTC.

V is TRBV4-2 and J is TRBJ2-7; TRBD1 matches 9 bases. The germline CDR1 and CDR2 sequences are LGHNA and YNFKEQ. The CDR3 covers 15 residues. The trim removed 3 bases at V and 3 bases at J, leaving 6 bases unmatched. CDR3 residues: CASSHPGQGSYEQYF. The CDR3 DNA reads TGTGCCAGCAGCCATCCGGGACAGGGAAGCTACGAGCAGTACTTC.

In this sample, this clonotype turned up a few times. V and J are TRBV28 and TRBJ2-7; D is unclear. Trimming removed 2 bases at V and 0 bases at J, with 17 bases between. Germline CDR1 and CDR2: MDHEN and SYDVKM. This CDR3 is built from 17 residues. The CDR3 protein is CASSLDGWAGGSYEQYF. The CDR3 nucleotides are TGTGCCAGCAGTTTAGACGGTTGGGCTGGCGGCTCCTACGAGCAGTACTTC.

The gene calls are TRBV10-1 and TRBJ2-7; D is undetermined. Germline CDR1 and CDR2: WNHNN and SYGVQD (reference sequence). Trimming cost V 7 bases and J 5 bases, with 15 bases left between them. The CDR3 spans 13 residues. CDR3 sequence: CASTLWNTHEQYF. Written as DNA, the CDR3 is TGCGCCAGCACACTTTGGAACACCCACGAGCAGTACTTC.

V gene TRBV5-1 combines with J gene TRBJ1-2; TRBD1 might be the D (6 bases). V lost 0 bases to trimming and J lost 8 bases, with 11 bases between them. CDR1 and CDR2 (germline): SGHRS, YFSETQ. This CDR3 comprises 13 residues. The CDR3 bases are TGCGCCAGCAGCTTGGGGGACATCGAGGGCTACACCTTC. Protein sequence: CASSLGDIEGYTF. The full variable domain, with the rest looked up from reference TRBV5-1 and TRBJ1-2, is KAGVTQTPRYLIKTRGQQVTLSCSPISGHRSVSWYQQTPGQGLQFLFEYFSETQRNKGNFPGRFSGRQFSNSRSEMNVSTLELGDSALYLCASSLGDIEGYTFGSGTRLTVV.

The CDR3 protein is CASSQGLAGGNEQFF. The CDR3 nucleotides read TGCGCCAGCAGCCAAGGACTAGCGGGAGGCAATGAGCAGTTCTTC. V is TRBV4-3 and J is TRBJ2-1; 13 nucleotides agree with TRBD2. This CDR3 has 15 amino acids. J lost 6 bases, V lost 1 base, and 0 bases had no gene match. Germline V gene lookup returns CDR1 LGHNA and CDR2 YSLEER.

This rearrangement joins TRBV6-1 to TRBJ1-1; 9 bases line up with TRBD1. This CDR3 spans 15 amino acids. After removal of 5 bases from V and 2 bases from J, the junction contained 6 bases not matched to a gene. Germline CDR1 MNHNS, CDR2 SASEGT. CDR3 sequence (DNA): TGTGCCAGCAGTAGGGACAGGGTACGAAACACTGAAGCTTTCTTT. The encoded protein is CASSRDRVRNTEAFF.

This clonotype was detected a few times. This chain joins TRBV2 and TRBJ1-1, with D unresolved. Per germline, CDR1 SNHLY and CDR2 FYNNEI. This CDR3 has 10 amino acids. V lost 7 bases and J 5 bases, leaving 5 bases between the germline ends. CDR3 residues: CASIYTEAFF. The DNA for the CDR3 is TGTGCCAGCATTTATACTGAAGCTTTCTTT.

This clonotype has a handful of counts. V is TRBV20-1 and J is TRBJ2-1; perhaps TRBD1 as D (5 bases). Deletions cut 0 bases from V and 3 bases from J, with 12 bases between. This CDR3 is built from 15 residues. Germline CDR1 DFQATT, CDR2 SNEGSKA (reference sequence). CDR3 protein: CSARENIRGYNEQFF. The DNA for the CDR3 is TGCAGTGCTAGAGAAAACATAAGGGGCTACAATGAGCAGTTCTTC.

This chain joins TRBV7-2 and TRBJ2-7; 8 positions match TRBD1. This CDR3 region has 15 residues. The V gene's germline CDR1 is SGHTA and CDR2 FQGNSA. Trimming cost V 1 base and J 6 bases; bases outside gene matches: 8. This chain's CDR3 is CASSLVGDRGPEQYF. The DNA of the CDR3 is TGTGCCAGCAGCTTAGTTGGTGACAGGGGTCCCGAGCAGTACTTC.

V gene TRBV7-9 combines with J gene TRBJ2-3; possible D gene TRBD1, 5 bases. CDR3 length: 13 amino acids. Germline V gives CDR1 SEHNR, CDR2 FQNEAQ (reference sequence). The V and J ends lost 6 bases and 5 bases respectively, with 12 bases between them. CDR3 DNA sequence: TGTGCCAGCAGACGCCCAGGGCGAGATACGCAGTATTTT. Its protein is CASRRPGRDTQYF.

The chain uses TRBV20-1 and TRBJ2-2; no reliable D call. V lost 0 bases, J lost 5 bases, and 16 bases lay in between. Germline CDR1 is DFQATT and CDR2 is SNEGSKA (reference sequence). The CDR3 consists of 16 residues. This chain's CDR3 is CSARDHRAGRTGELFF. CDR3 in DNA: TGCAGTGCTAGAGATCATCGGGCAGGACGGACCGGGGAGCTGTTTTTT.

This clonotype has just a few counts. CDR3 sequence: CASSPPGRMNTEAFF. The DNA of the CDR3 is TGTGCCAGCAGTCCCCCCGGCAGGATGAACACTGAAGCTTTCTTT. The rearrangement joins TRBV11-2 to TRBJ1-1; D unresolved. This CDR3 region has 15 residues. CDR1 and CDR2 from the germline V gene are SGHAT and FQNNGV. V lost 6 bases and J lost 0, with 14 bases in between.

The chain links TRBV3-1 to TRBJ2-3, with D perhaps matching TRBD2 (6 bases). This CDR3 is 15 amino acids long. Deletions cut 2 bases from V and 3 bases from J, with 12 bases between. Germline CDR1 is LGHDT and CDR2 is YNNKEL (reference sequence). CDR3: CASSQRAGGTDTQYF. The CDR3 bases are TGTGCCAGCAGCCAAAGAGCGGGCGGGACAGATACGCAGTATTTT.

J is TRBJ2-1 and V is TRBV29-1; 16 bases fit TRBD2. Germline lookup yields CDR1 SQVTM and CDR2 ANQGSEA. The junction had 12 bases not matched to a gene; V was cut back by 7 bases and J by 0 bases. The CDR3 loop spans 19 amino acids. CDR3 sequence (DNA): TGCAGCGCCGCCGGGACTAGCGGGGGGGGATACAGCTCCTACAATGAGCAGTTCTTC. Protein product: CSAAGTSGGGYSSYNEQFF.

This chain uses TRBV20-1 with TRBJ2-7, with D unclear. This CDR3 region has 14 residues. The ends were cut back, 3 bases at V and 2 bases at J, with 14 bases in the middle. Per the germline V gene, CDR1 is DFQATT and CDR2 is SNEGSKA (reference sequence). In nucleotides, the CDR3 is TGCAGTGCTAGGTCACCCCCGAAGACCTACGAGCAGTACTTC. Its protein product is CSARSPPKTYEQYF.

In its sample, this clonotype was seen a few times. The CDR3 sequence is CASSRRAASTDTQYF. For the CDR3, the DNA is TGCGCCAGCAGCCGAAGGGCGGCTAGCACAGATACGCAGTATTTT. The V call is TRBV4-3, the J call TRBJ2-3; D is uncertain. The CDR3 is 15 residues long. Germline lookup yields CDR1 LGHNA and CDR2 YSLEER. The V gene lost 4 bases and the J gene lost 0 bases, with 11 bases spanning the gap.